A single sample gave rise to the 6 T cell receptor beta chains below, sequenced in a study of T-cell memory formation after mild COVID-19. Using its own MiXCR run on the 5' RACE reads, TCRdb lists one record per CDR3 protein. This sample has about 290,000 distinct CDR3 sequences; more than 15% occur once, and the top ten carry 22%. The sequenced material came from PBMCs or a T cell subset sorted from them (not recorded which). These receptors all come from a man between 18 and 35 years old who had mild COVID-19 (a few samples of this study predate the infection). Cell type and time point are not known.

The CDR3 nucleotides are TGTGCCAGCAGCGCTACAGGATACACTGAAGCTTTCTTT. Its protein is CASSATGYTEAFF. V usage is TRBV9 and J usage is TRBJ1-1, with a weak D call TRBD1 (5 bases). The CDR3 sequence is 13 residues long. CDR1 is SGDLS and CDR2 is YYNGEE in the germline V gene. The V end lost 3 bases, the J end lost 3 bases, and 9 bases lay between the germline ends.

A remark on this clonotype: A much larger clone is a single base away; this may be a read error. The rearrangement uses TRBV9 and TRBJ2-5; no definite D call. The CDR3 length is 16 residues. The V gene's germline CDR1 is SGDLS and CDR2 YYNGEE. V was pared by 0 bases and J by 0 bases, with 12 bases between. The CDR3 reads CASSVGWVGHQETQYF. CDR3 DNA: TGTGCCAGCAGCGTAGGCTGGGTGGGTCACCAAGAGACCCAGTACTTC.

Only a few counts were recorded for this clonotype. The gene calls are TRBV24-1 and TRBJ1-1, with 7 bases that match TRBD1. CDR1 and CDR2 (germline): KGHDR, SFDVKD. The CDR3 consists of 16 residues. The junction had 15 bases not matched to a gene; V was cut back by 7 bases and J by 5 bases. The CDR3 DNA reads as TGTGCCACCAGGGAAGTCCCGGGACAGACCCCGACTGAAGCTTTCTTT. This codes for CATREVPGQTPTEAFF.

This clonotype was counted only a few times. The chain's CDR3 is CASSPDRDDQPQHF. The CDR3 DNA sequence: TGCGCCAGCAGCCCGGACAGGGACGACCAGCCCCAGCATTTT. The rearrangement links TRBV5-1 to TRBJ1-5; TRBD1 agrees at 8 bases. Germline V CDR1 and CDR2: SGHRS, YFSETQ. V shed 4 bases and J 7 bases; nucleotides not matched to a gene: 7. The CDR3 is 14 residues long.

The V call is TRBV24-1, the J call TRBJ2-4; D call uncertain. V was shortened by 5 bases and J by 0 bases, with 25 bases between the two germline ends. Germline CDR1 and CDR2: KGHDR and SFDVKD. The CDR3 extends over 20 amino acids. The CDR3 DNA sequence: TGTGCCACCAGTGGTCCGGTTTCTCAACTTGAAGGTCTAGCCAAAAACATTCAGTACTTC. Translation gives CATSGPVSQLEGLAKNIQYF.

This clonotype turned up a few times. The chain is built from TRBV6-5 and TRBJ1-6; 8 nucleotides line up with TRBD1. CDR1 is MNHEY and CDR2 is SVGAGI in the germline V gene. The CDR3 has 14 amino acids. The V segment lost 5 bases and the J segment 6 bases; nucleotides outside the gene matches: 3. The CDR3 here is CASSAGQVNSPLHF. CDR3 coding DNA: TGTGCCAGCAGTGCGGGACAGGTTAATTCACCCCTCCACTTT.